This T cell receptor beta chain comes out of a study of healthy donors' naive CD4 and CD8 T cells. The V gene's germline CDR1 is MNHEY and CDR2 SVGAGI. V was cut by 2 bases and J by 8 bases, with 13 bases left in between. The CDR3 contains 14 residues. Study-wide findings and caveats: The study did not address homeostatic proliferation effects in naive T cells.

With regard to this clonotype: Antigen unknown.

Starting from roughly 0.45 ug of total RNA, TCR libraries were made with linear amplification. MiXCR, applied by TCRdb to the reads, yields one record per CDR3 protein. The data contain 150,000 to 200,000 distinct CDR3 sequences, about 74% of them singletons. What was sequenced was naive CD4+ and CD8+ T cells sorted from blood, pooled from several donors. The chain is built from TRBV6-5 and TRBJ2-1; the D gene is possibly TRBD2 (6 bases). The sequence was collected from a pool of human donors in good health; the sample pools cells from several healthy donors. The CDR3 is CASSYETRVYEQFF. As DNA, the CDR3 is TGTGCCAGCAGTTACGAGACTAGAGTTTATGAGCAGTTCTTC.